The 5 T cell receptor beta chains below were found in one sample sequenced in a study of blood T cell repertoires in COVID-19 (TCRdb year 2020). The method was the immunoSEQ multiplex PCR assay. TCRdb stores this immuneACCESS table with in-frame sequences only. Part of the clones is absent; in the studies checked, under half of the shortfall reflects unresolved V genes, and no reason is known for the rest. The sample table holds approximately 290,000 clones, of which approximately 85% were seen once. The biggest ten clones account for roughly 4% of the sample. Sequencing was carried out using PBMCs or T cells enriched from blood (not recorded which). The source of these receptors is a woman aged 25 to 45 who had recovered from COVID-19.

The chain carries TRBV9 and TRBJ2-5, with 7 bases matching TRBD1. The trim removed 4 bases at V and 1 base at J, leaving 16 bases unmatched. Germline lookup yields CDR1 SGDLS and CDR2 YYNGEE. The CDR3 is 18 amino acids. CDR3 residues: CASSPHARQGRSQETQYF. The DNA for the CDR3 is TGTGCCAGCAGCCCCCATGCTAGACAGGGAAGGTCCCAAGAGACCCAGTACTTC.

The chain recombines TRBV6-6 with TRBJ2-5, with D possibly TRBD2 on 6 matching bases. CDR1 is MNHNY, CDR2 SVGAGI, per germline (reference sequence). The CDR3 is 14 residues long. The V gene lost 5 bases and the J gene lost 7 bases, with 17 bases spanning the gap. The CDR3 bases are TGTGCCAGCAGTCCGCCGGGAGCTGCTTCGACCCAGTACTTC. Encoded protein: CASSPPGAASTQYF.

The chain links TRBV5-1 to TRBJ1-3; tentatively, D is TRBD1 (6 bases). CDR3 length: 16 amino acids. The V end was cut by 2 bases, the J end by 3 bases, with 15 bases between. From germline, CDR1 is SGHRS and CDR2 YFSETQ. CDR3 protein: CASSLGQHGFGNTIYF. The CDR3 DNA sequence: TGCGCCAGCAGCTTAGGACAGCACGGATTTGGAAACACCATATATTTT. Supplemented by reference TRBV5-1 and TRBJ1-3, the full variable domain reads KAGVTQTPRYLIKTRGQQVTLSCSPISGHRSVSWYQQTPGQGLQFLFEYFSETQRNKGNFPGRFSGRQFSNSRSEMNVSTLELGDSALYLCASSLGQHGFGNTIYFGEGSWLTVV.

This sequence joins TRBV30 and TRBJ1-1; TRBD1 agrees at 7 bases. This CDR3 spans 15 amino acids. Germline lookup yields CDR1 GTSNPN and CDR2 SVGIG (reference sequence). Germline trimming cut 3 bases from V and 5 bases from J; bases unmatched to any gene: 12. For the CDR3, the DNA is TGTGCCTGGAGGGGGCGACAGGGAGGTCGAACTGAAGCTTTCTTT. The encoded protein is CAWRGRQGGRTEAFF.

A single count supports this clone. The chain carries TRBV11-2 and TRBJ1-4; a weak D match, TRBD1 (6 bases). Trimming removed 3 bases from V and 7 bases from J, with 15 bases in between. Germline CDR1 is SGHAT and CDR2 is FQNNGV. This CDR3 region has 15 residues. The CDR3 reads CASSFNRATLEKLFF. CDR3 nucleotides: TGTGCCAGCAGCTTTAACAGGGCCACCCTTGAAAAACTGTTTTTT. The full variable domain, completed using reference TRBV11-2 and TRBJ1-4, is EAGVAQSPRYKIIEKRQSVAFWCNPISGHATLYWYQQILGQGPKLLIQFQNNGVVDDSQLPKDRFSAERLKGVDSTLKIQPAKLEDSAVYLCASSFNRATLEKLFFGSGTQLSVL.